What follows are 19 T cell receptor beta chains derived from one specimen sequenced in a study of blood T cell repertoires in COVID-19. Data came from immunoSEQ multiplex PCR; TCRdb stores just in-frame clones and leaves some out. The sample carries 50,000 to 65,000 clones, under 80% recorded once. The specimen was PBMCs or T cells enriched from blood (not recorded which). The receptors stem from a woman between 55 and 75 years old who had been exposed to COVID-19.

The gene calls are TRBV30 and TRBJ2-2; D is tentatively TRBD1 or TRBD2 (6 bases each). The CDR3 contains 13 residues. Germline assignment: CDR1 GTSNPN and CDR2 SVGIG (reference sequence). The ends were cut back, 7 bases at V and 7 bases at J, with 16 bases in the middle. CDR3 nucleotides: TGTGCCTTGGGACACACGGGGGTCGGGGAGCTGTTTTTT. Translation: CALGHTGVGELFF.

The chain combines TRBV5-1 with TRBJ1-5; unclear D gene. The germline CDR1 and CDR2 sequences are SGHRS and YFSETQ. V was cut by 4 bases and J by 4 bases, with 12 bases left in between. This CDR3 comprises 14 residues. CDR3 DNA: TGCGCCAGCAGCCCGGAGGGCAAAAATCAGCCCCAGCATTTT. It is translated as CASSPEGKNQPQHF.

The table lists this clone with a count of one. This chain connects TRBV7-3 to TRBJ1-5, with D unresolved. Trimming cost V 0 bases and J 6 bases, with 6 bases left between them. The CDR3 runs 13 residues. Germline V gene sequence: CDR1 SGHTA, CDR2 FQGTGA. In DNA, the CDR3 is TGTGCCAGCAGCTTAACGTCGGGTCAGCCCCAGCATTTT. It yields the protein CASSLTSGQPQHF. Supplemented by reference TRBV7-3 and TRBJ1-5, the full variable domain reads GAGVSQTPSNKVTEKGKYVELRCDPISGHTALYWYRQSLGQGPEFLIYFQGTGAADDSGLPNDRFFAVRPEGSVSTLKIQRTERGDSAVYLCASSLTSGQPQHFGDGTRLSIL.

In this sample, this clone turned up a few times. The rearrangement uses TRBV30 and TRBJ1-2; 9 positions agree with TRBD1. The CDR3 covers 14 residues. Per germline, CDR1 GTSNPN and CDR2 SVGIG (reference sequence). Losses at the gene ends were 1 base for V and 6 bases for J; bases not matched to a gene: 6. The CDR3 spells CAWSGGQGNDGYTF. CDR3 in DNA: TGTGCCTGGAGTGGGGGACAGGGCAACGATGGCTACACCTTC.

This chain links TRBV29-1 with TRBJ1-2; 7 bases fit TRBD1. From germline, CDR1 is SQVTM and CDR2 ANQGSEA. This CDR3 has 15 amino acids. J gave up 7 bases and V 7 bases, and 18 bases lay outside the gene matches. The CDR3 bases are TGCAGCGGCCTTACCGGGACAGACCTATCTGGTGGCTACACCTTC. Translated, it gives CSGLTGTDLSGGYTF.

This rearrangement joins TRBV19 to TRBJ2-2; no definite D call. V dropped 6 bases and J dropped 4 bases, with 12 bases sitting between them. Germline CDR1 and CDR2: LNHDA and SQIVND (reference sequence). The CDR3 length is 14 residues. As DNA, the CDR3 is TGTGCCAGTAGCGGTTCCCTCTCCACCGGGGAGCTGTTTTTT. Its protein product is CASSGSLSTGELFF.

In its sample, this clone was seen a few times. This chain connects TRBV7-9 to TRBJ1-4, with 8 bases aligning to TRBD1. CDR1 SEHNR and CDR2 FQNEAQ come from the germline V gene (reference sequence). This CDR3 is 15 amino acids long. V was clipped by 3 bases and J by 6 bases; unmatched bases: 6. For the CDR3, the DNA is TGTGCCAGCAGCTTTCCCGCAGGGGGCGATGAAAAACTGTTTTTT. It yields the protein CASSFPAGGDEKLFF.

In regard to this clone: This sample includes further DNA sequences coding for the same CDR3. The chain employs TRBV30 and TRBJ1-6, with 9 bases aligning to TRBD1. V shed 5 bases and J 6 bases; nucleotides not matched to a gene: 5. The germline V gene encodes CDR1 GTSNPN and CDR2 SVGIG (reference sequence). The CDR3 covers 14 residues. This CDR3 reads CAWSAGQGNSPLHF. CDR3 DNA sequence: TGTGCCTGGTCGGCGGGACAGGGTAATTCACCCCTCCACTTT.

V and J are TRBV29-1 and TRBJ1-5; the match to TRBD1 covers 9 bases. Germline lookup yields CDR1 SQVTM and CDR2 ANQGSEA. The CDR3 spans 13 residues. The V and J ends lost 5 bases and 3 bases, in that order; junction bases with no gene match: 2. CDR3 sequence (DNA): TGCAGCGTTCGGGACAGGGTCAATCAGCCCCAGCATTTT. It is translated as CSVRDRVNQPQHF. The variable domain in full, completed from reference TRBV29-1 and TRBJ1-5, reads SAVISQKPSRDICQRGTSLTIQCQVDSQVTMMFWYRQQPGQSLTLIATANQGSEATYESGFVIDKFPISRPNLTFSTLTVSNMSPEDSSIYLCSVRDRVNQPQHFGDGTRLSIL.

DNA of the CDR3: TGTGCCAGCAGAAACAGGGGAAGAGAAGCTTTCTTT. Protein: CASRNRGREAFF. J is TRBJ1-1 and V is TRBV6-5, with 7 bases that match TRBD1. The CDR3 loop spans 12 amino acids. V shed 6 bases, J shed 8 bases, and the junction held 6 bases outside the gene matches. Germline CDR1 and CDR2: MNHEY and SVGAGI.

J is TRBJ2-5 and V is TRBV5-1; no clear D gene. The CDR3 is 11 residues long. V lost 9 bases to trimming and J lost 3 bases, with 9 bases between them. Germline V CDR1 and CDR2: SGHRS, YFSETQ. DNA of the CDR3: TGCGCCACCCGGGTGGAAGAGACCCAGTACTTC. Protein sequence: CATRVEETQYF.

The chain employs TRBV3-1 (or the pseudogene TRBV3-2) and TRBJ2-7, with D maybe TRBD2 (5 bases). CDR3 length: 14 amino acids. The germline V gene has CDR1 LGHDT and CDR2 YNNKEL (reference sequence). Between the trimmed V and J ends, which lost 2 bases and 5 bases, there was a span of 13 bases. The CDR3 coding sequence is TGTGCCAGCAGCCAACGGGGTCGAAGCGACGAGCAGTACTTC. Translation: CASSQRGRSDEQYF.

V gene TRBV19 combines with J gene TRBJ1-5; D might be TRBD1 (6 bases). V lost 5 bases to trimming and J lost 4 bases, with 12 bases between them. The CDR3 is made up of 14 amino acids. Germline CDR1 and CDR2: LNHDA and SQIVND (reference sequence). This CDR3 is CASSWKDSNQPQHF. Written as DNA, the CDR3 is TGTGCCAGTAGTTGGAAGGACAGTAATCAGCCCCAGCATTTT. Supplemented by reference TRBV19 and TRBJ1-5, the full variable domain reads DGGITQSPKYLFRKEGQNVTLSCEQNLNHDAMYWYRQDPGQGLRLIYYSQIVNDFQKGDIAEGYSVSREKKESFPLTVTSAQKNPTAFYLCASSWKDSNQPQHFGDGTRLSIL.

The chain joins TRBV19 to TRBJ2-3; maybe TRBD2 (5 bases). The V gene's germline CDR1 is LNHDA and CDR2 SQIVND (reference sequence). This CDR3 is built from 12 residues. V dropped 5 bases and J dropped 13 bases, with 16 bases sitting between them. The CDR3 spells CASSPSRRVKYF. CDR3 nucleotides: TGTGCCAGTAGTCCCTCCCGGCGGGTGAAGTATTTT.

This clone was counted at least ten times. The sample holds other DNA sequences that translate to the same CDR3. The chain employs TRBV9 and TRBJ1-3; D remains unclear. V lost 0 bases and J 1 base, leaving 8 bases between the germline ends. Germline CDR1 SGDLS, CDR2 YYNGEE. CDR3 length equals 15 residues. The CDR3 loop is CASSVAGQSGNTIYF. The CDR3 coding sequence is TGTGCCAGCAGCGTAGCTGGGCAGTCTGGAAACACCATATATTTT.

This clone has only a few counts. CDR3 in DNA: TGTGCCAGCAGCGTAGGAGTCACAGGGGCGAATGAGCAGTTCTTC. This gives the protein CASSVGVTGANEQFF. J is TRBJ2-1 and V is TRBV9, with 7 positions matching TRBD1. Trimming at V came to 0 bases and at J to 7 bases, leaving 7 bases not matched to a gene. This CDR3 region has 15 residues. The V gene's germline CDR1 is SGDLS and CDR2 YYNGEE.

This clone has ten or more counts. As DNA, the CDR3 is TGTGCCAGTAGTGGTCCCGGAACAGAGCCCTATCAGCCCCAGCATTTT. Amino acids: CASSGPGTEPYQPQHF. J is TRBJ1-5 and V is TRBV19; no clear D gene. The length of the CDR3 is 16 residues. Trimming stripped 5 bases from V and 5 bases from J, with 19 bases between. Per germline, CDR1 LNHDA and CDR2 SQIVND (reference sequence).

CDR3 region: CASSQAGGDETQYF. CDR3 nucleotides: TGTGCCAGCAGCCAAGCAGGGGGTGATGAGACCCAGTACTTC. This chain connects TRBV3-1 (or the pseudogene TRBV3-2) to TRBJ2-5; 7 positions match TRBD1. The length of the CDR3 is 14 residues. With 1 base clipped from V and 5 bases from J, the junction kept 4 bases outside the gene matches. CDR1 is LGHDT, CDR2 YNNKEL, per germline (reference sequence).

The chain joins TRBV7-9 to TRBJ1-6; a weak D match, TRBD1 (6 bases). The V gene's germline CDR1 is SEHNR and CDR2 FQNEAQ (reference sequence). The V gene lost 4 bases and the J gene lost 6 bases, with 19 bases spanning the gap. The CDR3 runs to 17 residues. CDR3 in amino acids: CASSSLTGLDPNSPLHF. The CDR3 nucleotides are TGTGCCAGCAGCTCCCTGACAGGCCTCGACCCTAATTCACCCCTCCACTTT.